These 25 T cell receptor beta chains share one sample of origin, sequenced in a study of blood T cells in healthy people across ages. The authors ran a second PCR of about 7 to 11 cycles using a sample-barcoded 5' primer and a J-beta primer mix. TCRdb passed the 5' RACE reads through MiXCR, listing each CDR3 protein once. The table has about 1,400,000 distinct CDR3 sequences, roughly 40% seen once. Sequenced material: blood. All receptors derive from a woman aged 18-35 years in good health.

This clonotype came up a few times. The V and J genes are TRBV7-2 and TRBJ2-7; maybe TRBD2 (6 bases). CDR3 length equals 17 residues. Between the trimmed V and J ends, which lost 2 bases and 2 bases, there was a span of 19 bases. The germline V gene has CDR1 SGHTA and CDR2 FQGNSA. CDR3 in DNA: TGTGCCAGCAGCTTAACCGGACTAATGGGAAGAACCTACGAGCAGTACTTC. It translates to CASSLTGLMGRTYEQYF.

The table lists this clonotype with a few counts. The CDR3 sequence is CASSTRDREAGGYTF. The CDR3 DNA reads as TGTGCCAGCAGTACCCGGGACAGGGAGGCGGGTGGCTACACCTTC. The V call is TRBV12-3 or TRBV12-4, the J call TRBJ1-2; 9 positions agree with TRBD1. The V and J ends lost 5 bases and 7 bases, in that order; junction bases with no gene match: 11. The CDR3 spans 15 residues.

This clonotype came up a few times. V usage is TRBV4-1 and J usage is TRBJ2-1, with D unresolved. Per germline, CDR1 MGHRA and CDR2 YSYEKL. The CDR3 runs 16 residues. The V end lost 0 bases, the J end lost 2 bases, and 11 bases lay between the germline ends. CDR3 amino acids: CASSQDPGLPYNEQFF. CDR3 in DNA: TGCGCCAGCAGCCAAGACCCCGGGCTTCCCTACAATGAGCAGTTCTTC.

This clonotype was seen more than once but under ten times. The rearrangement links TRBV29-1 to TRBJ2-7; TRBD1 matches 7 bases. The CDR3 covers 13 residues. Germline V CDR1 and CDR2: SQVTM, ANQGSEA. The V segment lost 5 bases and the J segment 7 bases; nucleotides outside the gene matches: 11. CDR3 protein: CSVPRQGRDEQYF. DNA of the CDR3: TGCAGCGTTCCCCGACAGGGACGAGATGAGCAGTACTTC.

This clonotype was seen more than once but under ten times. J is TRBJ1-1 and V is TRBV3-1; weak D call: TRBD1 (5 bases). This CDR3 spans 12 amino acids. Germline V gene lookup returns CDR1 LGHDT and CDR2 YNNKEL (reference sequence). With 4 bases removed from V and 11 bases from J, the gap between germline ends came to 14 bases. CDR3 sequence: CASSPLLGPAFF. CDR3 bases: TGTGCCAGCAGCCCCTTACTGGGGCCGGCTTTCTTT. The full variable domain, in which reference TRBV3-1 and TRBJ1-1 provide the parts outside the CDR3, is DTAVSQTPKYLVTQMGNDKSIKCEQNLGHDTMYWYKQDSKKFLKIMFSYNNKELIINETVPNRFSPKSPDKAHLNLHINSLELGDSAVYFCASSPLLGPAFFGQGTRLTVV.

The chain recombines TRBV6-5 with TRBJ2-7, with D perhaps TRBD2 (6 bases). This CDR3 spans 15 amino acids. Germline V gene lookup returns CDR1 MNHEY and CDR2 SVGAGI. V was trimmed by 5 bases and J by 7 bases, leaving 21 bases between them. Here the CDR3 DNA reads TGTGCCAGCAGTCCCCCAGGGACTTTCCTTGGGGAGCAGTACTTC. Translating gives CASSPPGTFLGEQYF.

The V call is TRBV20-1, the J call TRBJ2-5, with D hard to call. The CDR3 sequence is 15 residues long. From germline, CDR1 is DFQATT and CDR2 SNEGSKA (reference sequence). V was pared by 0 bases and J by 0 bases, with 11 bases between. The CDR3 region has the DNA TGCAGTGCTAGAGATGTCCTCTGGTACCAAGAGACCCAGTACTTC. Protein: CSARDVLWYQETQYF.

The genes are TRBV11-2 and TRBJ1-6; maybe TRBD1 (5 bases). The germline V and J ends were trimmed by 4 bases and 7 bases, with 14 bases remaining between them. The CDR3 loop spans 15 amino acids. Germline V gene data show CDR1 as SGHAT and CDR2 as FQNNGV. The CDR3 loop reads CASSSSTGGNSPLHF. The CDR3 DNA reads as TGTGCCAGCAGCTCCTCCACAGGAGGCAATTCACCCCTCCACTTT.

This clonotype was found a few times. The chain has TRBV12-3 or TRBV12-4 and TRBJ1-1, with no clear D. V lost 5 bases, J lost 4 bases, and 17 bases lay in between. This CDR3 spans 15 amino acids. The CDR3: CASSPRRSSSTEAFF. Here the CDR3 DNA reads TGTGCCAGCAGTCCCCGGCGGTCTTCTTCCACTGAAGCTTTCTTT.

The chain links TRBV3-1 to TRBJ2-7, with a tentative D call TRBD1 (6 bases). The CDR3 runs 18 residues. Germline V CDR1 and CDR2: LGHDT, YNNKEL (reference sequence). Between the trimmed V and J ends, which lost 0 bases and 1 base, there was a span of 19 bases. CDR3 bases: TGTGCCAGCAGCCAAGAAAGCTCCACAGGGACCCAATCCTACGAGCAGTACTTC. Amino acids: CASSQESSTGTQSYEQYF.

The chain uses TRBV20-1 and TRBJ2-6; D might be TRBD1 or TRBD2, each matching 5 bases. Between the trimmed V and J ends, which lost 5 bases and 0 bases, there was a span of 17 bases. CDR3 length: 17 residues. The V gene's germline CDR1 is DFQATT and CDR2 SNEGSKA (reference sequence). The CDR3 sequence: CSAPLHGAYSGANVLTF. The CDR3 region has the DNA TGCAGTGCTCCCCTCCACGGGGCATACTCTGGGGCCAACGTCCTGACTTTC.

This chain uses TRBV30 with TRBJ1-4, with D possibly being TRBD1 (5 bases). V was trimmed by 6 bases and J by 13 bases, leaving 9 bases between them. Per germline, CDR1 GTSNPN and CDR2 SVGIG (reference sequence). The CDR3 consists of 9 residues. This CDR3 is CACRQLLFF. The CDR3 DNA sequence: TGTGCCTGTCGACAGTTACTGTTTTTT.

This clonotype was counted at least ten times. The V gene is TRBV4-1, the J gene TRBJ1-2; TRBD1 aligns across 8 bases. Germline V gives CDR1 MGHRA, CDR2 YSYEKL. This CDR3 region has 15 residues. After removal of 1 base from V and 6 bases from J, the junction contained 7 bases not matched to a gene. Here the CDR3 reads CASSQVTGARNGYTF. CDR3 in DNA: TGCGCCAGCAGCCAAGTGACAGGGGCGAGAAATGGCTACACCTTC.

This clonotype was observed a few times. Here the CDR3 reads CAISLTGSGGELFF. CDR3 nucleotide sequence: TGTGCCATCAGCCTGACAGGGTCGGGCGGGGAGCTGTTTTTT. The V gene is TRBV10-3, the J gene TRBJ2-2; 7 positions match TRBD1. There are 14 residues in the CDR3. J lost 7 bases, V lost 6 bases, and 8 bases had no gene match. Per the germline V gene, CDR1 is ENHRY and CDR2 is SYGVKD.

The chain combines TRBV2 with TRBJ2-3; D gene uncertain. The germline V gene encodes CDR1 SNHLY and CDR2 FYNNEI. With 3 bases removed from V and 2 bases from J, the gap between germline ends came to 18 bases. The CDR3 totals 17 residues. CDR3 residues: CASSDLWTRSYTDTQYF. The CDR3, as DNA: TGTGCCAGCAGTGATTTATGGACCCGGTCCTACACAGATACGCAGTATTTT.

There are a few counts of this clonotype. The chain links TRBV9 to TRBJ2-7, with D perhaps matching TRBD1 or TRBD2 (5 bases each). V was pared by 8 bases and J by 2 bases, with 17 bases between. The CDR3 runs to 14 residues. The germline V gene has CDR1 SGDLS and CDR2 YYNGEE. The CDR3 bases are TGTGCCAGTCGCCCGGGGCTAGAACCCTACGAGCAGTACTTC. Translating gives CASRPGLEPYEQYF.

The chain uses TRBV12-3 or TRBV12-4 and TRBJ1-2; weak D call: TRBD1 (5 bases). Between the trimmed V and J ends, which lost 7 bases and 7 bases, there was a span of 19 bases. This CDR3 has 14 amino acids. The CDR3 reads CASTPTGRDCGYTF. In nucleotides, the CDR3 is TGTGCCAGCACCCCTACCGGGAGGGACTGTGGCTACACCTTC.

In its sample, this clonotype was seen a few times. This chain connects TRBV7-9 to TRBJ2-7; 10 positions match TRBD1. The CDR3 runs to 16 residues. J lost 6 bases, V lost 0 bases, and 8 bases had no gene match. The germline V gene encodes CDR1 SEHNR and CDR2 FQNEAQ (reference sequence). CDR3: CASSLALGTGDSEQYF. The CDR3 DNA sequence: TGTGCCAGCAGCTTAGCGCTCGGGACAGGGGATAGCGAGCAGTACTTC.

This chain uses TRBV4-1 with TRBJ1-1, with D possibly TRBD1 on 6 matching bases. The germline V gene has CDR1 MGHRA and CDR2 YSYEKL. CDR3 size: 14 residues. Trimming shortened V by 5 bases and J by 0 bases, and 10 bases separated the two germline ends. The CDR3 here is CASSKGGVNTEAFF. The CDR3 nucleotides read TGCGCCAGCAGCAAGGGGGGGGTGAACACTGAAGCTTTCTTT.

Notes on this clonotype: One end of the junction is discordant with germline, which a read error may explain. The CDR3 loop is CAGSVAGWEIGYTF. The CDR3 DNA is TGTGCCGGCAGTGTGGCAGGGTGGGAGATTGGCTACACCTTC. The chain has TRBV2 and TRBJ1-2; D perhaps matches TRBD1 (5 bases). This CDR3 is 14 amino acids long. Germline loops: CDR1 SNHLY, CDR2 FYNNEI.

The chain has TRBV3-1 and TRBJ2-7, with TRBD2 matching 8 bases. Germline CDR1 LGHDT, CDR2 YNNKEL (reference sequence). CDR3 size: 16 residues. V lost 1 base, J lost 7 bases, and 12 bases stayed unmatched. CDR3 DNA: TGTGCCAGCAGCCAAGGGAGCGGGGGTCGATACAATGAGCAGTACTTC. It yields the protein CASSQGSGGRYNEQYF.

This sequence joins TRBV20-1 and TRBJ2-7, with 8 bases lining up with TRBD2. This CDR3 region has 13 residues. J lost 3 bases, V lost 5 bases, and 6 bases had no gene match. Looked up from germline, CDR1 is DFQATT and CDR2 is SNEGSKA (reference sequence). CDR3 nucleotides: TGCAGTGCTTTAAGCGGGAGTGTCTACGAGCAGTACTTC. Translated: CSALSGSVYEQYF.

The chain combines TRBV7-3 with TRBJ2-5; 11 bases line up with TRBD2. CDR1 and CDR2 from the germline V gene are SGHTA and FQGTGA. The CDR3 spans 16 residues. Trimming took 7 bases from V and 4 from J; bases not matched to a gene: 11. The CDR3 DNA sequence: TGTGCCAGCAACTCCAAACTAGCGGGGGAAACAGAGACCCAGTACTTC. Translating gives CASNSKLAGETETQYF.

The CDR3 loop is CASRITAGGPGDTQYF. CDR3 bases: TGTGCCAGCAGGATAACTGCGGGGGGGCCGGGAGATACGCAGTATTTT. This chain connects TRBV27 to TRBJ2-3, with 9 positions matching TRBD2. This CDR3 has 16 amino acids. Germline V CDR1 and CDR2: MNHEY, SMNVEV (reference sequence). The V segment lost 6 bases and the J segment 5 bases; nucleotides outside the gene matches: 12.

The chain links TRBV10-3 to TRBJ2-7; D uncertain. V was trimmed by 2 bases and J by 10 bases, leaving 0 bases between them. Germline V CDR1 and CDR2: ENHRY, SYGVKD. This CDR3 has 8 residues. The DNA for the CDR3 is TGTGCCATCAGTGAGCAGTACTTC. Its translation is CAISEQYF.